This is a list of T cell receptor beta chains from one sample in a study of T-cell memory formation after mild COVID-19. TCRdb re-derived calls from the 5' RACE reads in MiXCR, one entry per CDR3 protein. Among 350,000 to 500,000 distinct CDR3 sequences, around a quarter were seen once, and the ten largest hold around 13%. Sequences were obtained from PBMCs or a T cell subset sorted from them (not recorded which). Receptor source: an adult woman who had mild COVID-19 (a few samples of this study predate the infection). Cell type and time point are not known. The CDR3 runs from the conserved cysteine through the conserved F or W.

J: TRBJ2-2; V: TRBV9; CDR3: CASSVEDRFISTSNTGELFF
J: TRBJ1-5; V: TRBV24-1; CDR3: CATSFGTGNQPQHF
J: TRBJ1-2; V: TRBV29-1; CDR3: CSVEWQQNYGYTF
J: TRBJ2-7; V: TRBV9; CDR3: CASSVGDTNYEQYF
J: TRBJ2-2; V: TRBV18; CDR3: CASSEDYRTGELFF
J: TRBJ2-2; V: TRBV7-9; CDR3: CASTLYGTNPTGELFF
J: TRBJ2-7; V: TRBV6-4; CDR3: CASSEEGGKGYEQYF
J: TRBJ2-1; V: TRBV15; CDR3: CATSNGAEQFF
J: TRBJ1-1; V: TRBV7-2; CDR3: CASSLVSSTEAFF
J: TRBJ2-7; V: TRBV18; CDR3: CASSPDYEQYF
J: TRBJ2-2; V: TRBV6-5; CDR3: CASSRDRTWTGELFF
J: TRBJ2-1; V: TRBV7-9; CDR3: CASSPPGGESYNEQFF
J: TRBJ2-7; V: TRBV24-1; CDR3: CATSDPSGSVDEQYF
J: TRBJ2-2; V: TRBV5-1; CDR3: CASSVSGTSGSPTGELFF
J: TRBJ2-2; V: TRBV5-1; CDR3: CASSRTLAGVDTGELFF
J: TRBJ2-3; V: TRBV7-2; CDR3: CASSLPTSGRSGADTQYF
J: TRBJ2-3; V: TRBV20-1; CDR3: CSARKSGGGSNTQYF
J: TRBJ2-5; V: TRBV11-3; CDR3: CASSLGRGDETQYF
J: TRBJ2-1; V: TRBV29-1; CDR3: CSVDPDYEQFF
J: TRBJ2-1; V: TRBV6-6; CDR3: CASRDGGHNEQFF
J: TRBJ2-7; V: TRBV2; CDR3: CASRTDRSYEQYF
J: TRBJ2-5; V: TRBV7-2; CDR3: CASSPPGQGRETQYF
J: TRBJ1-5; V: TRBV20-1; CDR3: CSARDVVEPQHF
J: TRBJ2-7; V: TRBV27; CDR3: CASRNRQVGSYEQYF